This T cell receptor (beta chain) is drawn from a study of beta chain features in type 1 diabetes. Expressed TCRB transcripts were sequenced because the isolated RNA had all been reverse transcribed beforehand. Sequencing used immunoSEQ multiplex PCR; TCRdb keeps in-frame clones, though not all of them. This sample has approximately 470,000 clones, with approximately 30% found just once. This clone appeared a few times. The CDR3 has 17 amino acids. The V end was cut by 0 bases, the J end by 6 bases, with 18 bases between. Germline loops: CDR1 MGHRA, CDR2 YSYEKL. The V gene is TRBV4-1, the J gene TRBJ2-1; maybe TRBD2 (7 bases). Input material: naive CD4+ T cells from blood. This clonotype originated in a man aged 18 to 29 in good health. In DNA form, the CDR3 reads TGCGCCAGCAGCCAAGATCGTGCGGGGGCCAGGTTCAATGAGCAGTTCTTC. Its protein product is CASSQDRAGARFNEQFF.